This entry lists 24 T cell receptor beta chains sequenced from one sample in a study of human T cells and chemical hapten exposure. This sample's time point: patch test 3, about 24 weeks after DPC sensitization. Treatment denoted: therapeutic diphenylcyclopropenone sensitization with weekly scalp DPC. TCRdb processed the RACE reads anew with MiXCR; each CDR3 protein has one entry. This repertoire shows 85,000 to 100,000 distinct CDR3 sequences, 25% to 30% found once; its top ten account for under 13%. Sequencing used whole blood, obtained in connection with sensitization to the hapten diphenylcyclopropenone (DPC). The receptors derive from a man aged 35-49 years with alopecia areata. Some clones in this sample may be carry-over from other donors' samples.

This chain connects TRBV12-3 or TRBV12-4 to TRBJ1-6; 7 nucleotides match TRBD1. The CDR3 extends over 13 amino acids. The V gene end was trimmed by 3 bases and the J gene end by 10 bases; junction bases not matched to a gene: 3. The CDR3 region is CASSFAGGSPLHF. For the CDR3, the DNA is TGTGCCAGCAGTTTCGCAGGGGGGTCACCCCTCCACTTT.

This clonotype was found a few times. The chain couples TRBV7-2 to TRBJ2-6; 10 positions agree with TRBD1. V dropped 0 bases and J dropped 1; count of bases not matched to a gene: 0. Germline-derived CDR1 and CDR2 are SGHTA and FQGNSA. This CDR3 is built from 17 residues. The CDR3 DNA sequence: TGTGCCAGCAGCTTAGCGGGACAGGGGTCTGGGGCCAACGTCCTGACTTTC. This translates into CASSLAGQGSGANVLTF.

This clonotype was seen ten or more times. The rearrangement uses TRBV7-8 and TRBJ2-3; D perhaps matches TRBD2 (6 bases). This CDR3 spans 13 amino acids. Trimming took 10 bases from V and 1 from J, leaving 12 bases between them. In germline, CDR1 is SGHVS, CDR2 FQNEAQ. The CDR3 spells CATDWGGTDTQYF. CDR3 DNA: TGTGCCACCGACTGGGGGGGCACAGATACGCAGTATTTT.

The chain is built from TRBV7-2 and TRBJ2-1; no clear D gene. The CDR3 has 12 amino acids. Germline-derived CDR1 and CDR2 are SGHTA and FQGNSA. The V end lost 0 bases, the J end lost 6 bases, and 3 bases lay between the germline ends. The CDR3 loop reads CASSLALNEQFF. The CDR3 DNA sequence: TGTGCCAGCAGCTTAGCCCTCAATGAGCAGTTCTTC.

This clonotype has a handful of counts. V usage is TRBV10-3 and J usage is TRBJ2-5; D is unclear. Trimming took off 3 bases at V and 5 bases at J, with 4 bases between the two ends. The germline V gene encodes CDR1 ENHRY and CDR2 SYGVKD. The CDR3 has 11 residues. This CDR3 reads CAISDGETQYF. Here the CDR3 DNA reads TGTGCCATCAGTGATGGCGAGACCCAGTACTTC.

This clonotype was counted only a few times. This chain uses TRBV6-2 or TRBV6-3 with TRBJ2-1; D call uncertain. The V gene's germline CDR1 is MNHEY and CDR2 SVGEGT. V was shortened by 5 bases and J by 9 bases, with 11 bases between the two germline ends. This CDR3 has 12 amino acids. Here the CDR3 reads CASSPAGSEQFF. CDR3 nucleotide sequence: TGTGCCAGCAGTCCCGCCGGATCTGAGCAGTTCTTC.

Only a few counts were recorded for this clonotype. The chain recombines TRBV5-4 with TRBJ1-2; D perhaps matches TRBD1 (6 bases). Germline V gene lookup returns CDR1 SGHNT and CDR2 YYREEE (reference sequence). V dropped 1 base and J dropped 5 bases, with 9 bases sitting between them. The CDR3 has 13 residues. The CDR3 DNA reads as TGTGCCAGCAGCTTGAGGCAGGGGTATGGCTACACCTTC. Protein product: CASSLRQGYGYTF.

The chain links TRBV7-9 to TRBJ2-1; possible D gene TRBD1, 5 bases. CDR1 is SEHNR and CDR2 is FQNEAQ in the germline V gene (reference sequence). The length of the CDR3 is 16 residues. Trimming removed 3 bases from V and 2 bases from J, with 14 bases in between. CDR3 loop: CASSFEGDIAYNEQFF. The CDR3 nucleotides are TGTGCCAGCAGCTTCGAAGGGGATATAGCCTACAATGAGCAGTTCTTC.

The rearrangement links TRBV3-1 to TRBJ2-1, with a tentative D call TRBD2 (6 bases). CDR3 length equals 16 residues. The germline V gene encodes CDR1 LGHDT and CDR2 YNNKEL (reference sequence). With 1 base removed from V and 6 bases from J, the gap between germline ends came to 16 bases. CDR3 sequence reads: CASSQAGSNLRNEQFF. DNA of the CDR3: TGTGCCAGCAGCCAAGCCGGGAGCAACCTCCGCAATGAGCAGTTCTTC.

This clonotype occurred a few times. CDR3 protein: CSAPTRRADTQYF. The CDR3 nucleotides are TGCAGTGCTCCGACTAGAAGAGCAGATACGCAGTATTTT. The chain carries TRBV20-1 and TRBJ2-3; a possible D gene is TRBD2 (6 bases). The CDR3 is 13 amino acids. Trimming removed 5 bases from V and 4 bases from J, with 13 bases in between. Germline-derived CDR1 and CDR2 are DFQATT and SNEGSKA (reference sequence).

The CDR3 protein is CASTDELPNTEAFF. In DNA, the CDR3 is TGCGCCAGCACCGATGAGTTACCGAACACTGAAGCTTTCTTT. The V call is TRBV10-2, the J call TRBJ1-1; D is unresolved. Germline assignment: CDR1 WSHSY and CDR2 SAAADI. The CDR3 length is 14 residues. V shed 7 bases and J shed 1 base, with 13 bases lying between them.

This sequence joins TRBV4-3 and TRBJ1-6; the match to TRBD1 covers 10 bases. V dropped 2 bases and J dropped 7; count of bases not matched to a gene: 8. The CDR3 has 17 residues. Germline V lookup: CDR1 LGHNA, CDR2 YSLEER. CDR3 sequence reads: CASSQRWGGQGNSPLHF. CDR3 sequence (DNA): TGCGCCAGCAGCCAACGATGGGGGGGACAGGGGAATTCACCCCTCCACTTT.

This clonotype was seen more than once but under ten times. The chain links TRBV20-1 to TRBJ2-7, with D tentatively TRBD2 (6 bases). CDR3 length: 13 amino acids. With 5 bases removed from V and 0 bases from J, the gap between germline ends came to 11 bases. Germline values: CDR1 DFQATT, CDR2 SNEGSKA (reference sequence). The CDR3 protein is CSAVSGSSYEQYF. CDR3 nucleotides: TGCAGTGCTGTTAGCGGAAGCTCCTACGAGCAGTACTTC.

The CDR3 here is CASSRTSFGDTQYF. CDR3 in DNA: TGTGCCAGCAGCCGGACTAGCTTTGGAGATACGCAGTATTTT. The chain carries TRBV28 and TRBJ2-3; 8 nucleotides line up with TRBD2. Germline assignment: CDR1 MDHEN and CDR2 SYDVKM. V lost 6 bases to trimming and J lost 5 bases; unmatched junction nucleotides: 7. This CDR3 contains 14 residues.

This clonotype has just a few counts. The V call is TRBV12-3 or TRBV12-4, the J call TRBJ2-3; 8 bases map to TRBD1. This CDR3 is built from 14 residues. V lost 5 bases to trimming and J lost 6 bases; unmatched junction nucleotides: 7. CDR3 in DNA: TGTGCCAGCAGTCGGACAGGGTCAGAGGATACGCAGTATTTT. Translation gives CASSRTGSEDTQYF.

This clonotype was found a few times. CDR3 loop: CASSQERLAGNTGELFF. The DNA of the CDR3 is TGTGCCAGCAGCCAGGAAAGACTAGCGGGAAACACCGGGGAGCTGTTTTTT. The chain has TRBV3-1 and TRBJ2-2; TRBD2 agrees at 11 bases. This CDR3 comprises 17 residues. Losses at the gene ends were 3 bases for V and 2 bases for J; bases not matched to a gene: 5. Germline-derived CDR1 and CDR2 are LGHDT and YNNKEL (reference sequence). The full variable domain, with the rest looked up from reference TRBV3-1 and TRBJ2-2, is DTAVSQTPKYLVTQMGNDKSIKCEQNLGHDTMYWYKQDSKKFLKIMFSYNNKELIINETVPNRFSPKSPDKAHLNLHINSLELGDSAVYFCASSQERLAGNTGELFFGEGSRLTVL.

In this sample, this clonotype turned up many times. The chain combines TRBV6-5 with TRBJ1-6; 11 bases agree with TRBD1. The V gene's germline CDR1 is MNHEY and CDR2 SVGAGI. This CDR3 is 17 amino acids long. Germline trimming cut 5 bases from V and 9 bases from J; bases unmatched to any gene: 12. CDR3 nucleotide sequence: TGTGCCAGCAGTGCCAGCTTTACCGGGACAGGGGGTTCACCCCTCCACTTT. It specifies CASSASFTGTGGSPLHF.

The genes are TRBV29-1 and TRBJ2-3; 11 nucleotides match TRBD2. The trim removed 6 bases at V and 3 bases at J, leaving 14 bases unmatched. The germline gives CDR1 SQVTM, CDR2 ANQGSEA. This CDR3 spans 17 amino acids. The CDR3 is CSVFLAGGFLGTDTQYF. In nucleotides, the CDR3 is TGCAGCGTGTTTCTAGCGGGAGGCTTCCTTGGGACAGATACGCAGTATTTT.

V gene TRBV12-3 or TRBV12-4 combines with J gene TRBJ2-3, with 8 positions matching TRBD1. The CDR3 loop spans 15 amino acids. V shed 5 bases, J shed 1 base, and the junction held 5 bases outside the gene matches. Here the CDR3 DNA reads TGTGCCAGCAGTATCCCGGGACAGGGCACAGATACGCAGTATTTT. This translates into CASSIPGQGTDTQYF.

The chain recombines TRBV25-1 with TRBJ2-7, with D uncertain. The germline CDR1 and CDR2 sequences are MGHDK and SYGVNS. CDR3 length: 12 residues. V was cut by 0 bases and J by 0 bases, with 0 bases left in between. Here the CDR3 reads CASSEYSYEQYF. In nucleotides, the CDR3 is TGTGCCAGCAGTGAATACTCCTACGAGCAGTACTTC.

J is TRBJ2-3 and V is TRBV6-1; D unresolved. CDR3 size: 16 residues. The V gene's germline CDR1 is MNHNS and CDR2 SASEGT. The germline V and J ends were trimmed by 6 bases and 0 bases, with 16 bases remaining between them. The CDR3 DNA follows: TGTGCCAGCAGCCTTCCACTAAACCCTAGCACAGATACGCAGTATTTT. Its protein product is CASSLPLNPSTDTQYF.

CDR3 in DNA: TGTGCCAGCAGCCAGGGGGGGGGAGATCAGCCCCAGCATTTT. It yields the protein CASSQGGGDQPQHF. V gene TRBV3-1 combines with J gene TRBJ1-5; tentative D call: TRBD1 (5 bases). V lost 3 bases, J lost 5 bases, and 11 bases lay in between. This CDR3 has 14 residues. The germline V gene encodes CDR1 LGHDT and CDR2 YNNKEL (reference sequence).

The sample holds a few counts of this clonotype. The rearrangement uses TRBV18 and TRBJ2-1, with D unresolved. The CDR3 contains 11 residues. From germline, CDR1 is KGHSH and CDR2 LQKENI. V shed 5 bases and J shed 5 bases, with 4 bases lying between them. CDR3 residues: CASSSNNEQFF. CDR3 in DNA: TGTGCCAGCTCATCTAACAATGAGCAGTTCTTC.

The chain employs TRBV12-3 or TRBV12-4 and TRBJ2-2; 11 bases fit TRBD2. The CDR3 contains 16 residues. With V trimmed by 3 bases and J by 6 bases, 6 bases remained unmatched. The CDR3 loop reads CASSFGVAGGPGELFF. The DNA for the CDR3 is TGTGCCAGCAGTTTTGGGGTAGCGGGAGGGCCCGGGGAGCTGTTTTTT.